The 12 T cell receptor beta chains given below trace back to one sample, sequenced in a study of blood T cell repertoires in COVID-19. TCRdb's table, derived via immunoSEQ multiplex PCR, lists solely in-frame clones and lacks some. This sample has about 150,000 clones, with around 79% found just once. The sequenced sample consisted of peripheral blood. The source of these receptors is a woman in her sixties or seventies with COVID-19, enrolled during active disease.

CDR3 in amino acids: CATSEGHSGELFF. DNA for the CDR3: TGTGCCACCAGTGAGGGGCATAGCGGGGAGCTGTTTTTT. J is TRBJ2-2 and V is TRBV24-1, with D tentatively TRBD1 (5 bases). Germline V gene data show CDR1 as KGHDR and CDR2 as SFDVKD. The CDR3 spans 13 residues. V was shortened by 4 bases and J by 7 bases, with 9 bases between the two germline ends.

CDR3 coding DNA: TGCGCCAGCAGCATCCAACACGGGAGCTCCTACGAGCAGTACTTC. This encodes CASSIQHGSSYEQYF. The rearrangement links TRBV4-1 to TRBJ2-7, with D possibly matching TRBD2 (6 bases). The CDR3 sequence is 15 residues long. Germline V lookup: CDR1 MGHRA, CDR2 YSYEKL. Trimming left V 5 bases short and J 0 bases short, with 14 bases between.

The DNA of the CDR3 is TGTGCCAGCAGCCAAATGAGGCAGGGGGTTACAGAAAAACTGTTTTTT. It encodes CASSQMRQGVTEKLFF. The V call is TRBV14, the J call TRBJ1-4, with 7 bases that match TRBD1. The germline CDR1 and CDR2 sequences are SGHDN and FVKESK. This CDR3 is 16 amino acids long. The ends lost 2 bases at V and 8 bases at J; junction bases unmatched: 11.

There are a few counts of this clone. The chain's CDR3 is CASRGGQGVAEAFF. CDR3 bases: TGTGCCAGCAGGGGAGGACAGGGAGTTGCTGAAGCTTTCTTT. The chain is built from TRBV28 and TRBJ1-1; 8 bases line up with TRBD1. The germline V gene encodes CDR1 MDHEN and CDR2 SYDVKM. The CDR3 is 14 residues long. V was pared by 6 bases and J by 6 bases, with 9 bases of the junction left unmatched. The variable domain in full, with the rest retrieved from reference TRBV28 and TRBJ1-1, is DVKVTQSSRYLVKRTGEKVFLECVQDMDHENMFWYRQDPGLGLRLIYFSYDVKMKEKGDIPEGYSVSREKKERFSLILESASTNQTSMYLCASRGGQGVAEAFFGQGTRLTVV.

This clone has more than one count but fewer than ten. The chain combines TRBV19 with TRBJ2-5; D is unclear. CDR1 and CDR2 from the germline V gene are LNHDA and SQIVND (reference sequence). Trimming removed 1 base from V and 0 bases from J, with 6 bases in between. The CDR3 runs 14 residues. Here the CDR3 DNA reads TGTGCCAGTAGTATAGGCAGATACCAAGAGACCCAGTACTTC. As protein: CASSIGRYQETQYF.

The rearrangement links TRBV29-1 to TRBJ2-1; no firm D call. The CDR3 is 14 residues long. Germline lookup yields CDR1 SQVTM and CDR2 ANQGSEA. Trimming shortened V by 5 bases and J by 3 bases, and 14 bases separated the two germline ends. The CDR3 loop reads CSVQKAEHYNEQFF. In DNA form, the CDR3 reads TGCAGCGTTCAAAAGGCGGAGCACTACAATGAGCAGTTCTTC.

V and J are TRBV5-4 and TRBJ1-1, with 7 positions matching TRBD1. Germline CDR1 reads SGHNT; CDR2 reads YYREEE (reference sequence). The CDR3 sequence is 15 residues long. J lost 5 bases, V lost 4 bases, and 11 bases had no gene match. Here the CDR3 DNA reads TGTGCCAGCAGCCCGTTAGACAGGGCGGGAACTGAAGCTTTCTTT. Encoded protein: CASSPLDRAGTEAFF.

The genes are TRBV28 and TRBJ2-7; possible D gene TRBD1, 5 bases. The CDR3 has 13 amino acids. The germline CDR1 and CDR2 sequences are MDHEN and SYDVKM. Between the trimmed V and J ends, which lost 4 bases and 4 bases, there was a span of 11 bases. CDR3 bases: TGTGCCAGCAGTTGGCAAGGACATTACGAGCAGTACTTC. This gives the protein CASSWQGHYEQYF.

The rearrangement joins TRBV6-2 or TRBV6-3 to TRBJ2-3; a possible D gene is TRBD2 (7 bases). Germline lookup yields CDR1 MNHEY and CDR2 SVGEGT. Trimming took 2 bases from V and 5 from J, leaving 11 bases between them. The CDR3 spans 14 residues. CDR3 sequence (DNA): TGTGCCAGCAGTTACGGGGGGGCGGAAGATACGCAGTATTTT. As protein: CASSYGGAEDTQYF.

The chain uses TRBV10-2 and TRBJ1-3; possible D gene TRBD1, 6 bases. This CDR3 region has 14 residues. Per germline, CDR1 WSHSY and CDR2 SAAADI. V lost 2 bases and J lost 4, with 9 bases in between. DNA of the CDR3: TGCGCCAGCAGTGAGGCAGGGGAAGGAAACACCATATATTTT. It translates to CASSEAGEGNTIYF.

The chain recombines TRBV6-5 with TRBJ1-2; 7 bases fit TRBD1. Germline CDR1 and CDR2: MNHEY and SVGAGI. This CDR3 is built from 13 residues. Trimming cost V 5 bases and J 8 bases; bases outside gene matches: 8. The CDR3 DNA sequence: TGTGCCAGCAGTCTACACAGGGGCTCCGGCTACACCTTC. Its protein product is CASSLHRGSGYTF.

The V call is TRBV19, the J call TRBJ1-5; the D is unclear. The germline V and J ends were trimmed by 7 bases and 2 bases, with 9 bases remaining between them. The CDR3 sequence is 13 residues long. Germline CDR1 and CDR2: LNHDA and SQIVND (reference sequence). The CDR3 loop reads CASMEGGNQPQHF. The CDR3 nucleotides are TGTGCCAGTATGGAAGGAGGCAATCAGCCCCAGCATTTT.